The rows below give T cell receptor beta chains drawn from one sample of a study of beta chain features in type 1 diabetes. TCRdb's table, derived via immunoSEQ multiplex PCR, lists solely in-frame clones and lacks some. The sample carries 300,000 to 350,000 clones, 9.3% recorded once. Specimen: central memory CD4+ T cells from blood. These receptors were obtained from a young man with type 1 diabetes. The CDR3 runs from the conserved cysteine through the conserved F or W. The order of the fields is J gene, clone size, V gene, D gene, CDR3 protein, CDR3 DNA. D genes are given only for firm matches. Clone sizes are given selectively: once, few, many, or a class where the clone is expanded.

j_gene: TRBJ2-1; abundance: many; v_gene: TRBV14; d_gene: NA; CDR3aa: CASSFLRDNEQFF; CDR3nt: TGTGCCAGCAGCTTCCTCAGAGACAATGAGCAGTTCTTC
j_gene: TRBJ2-5; abundance: few; v_gene: TRBV7-2; d_gene: NA; CDR3aa: CASSLVPAKETQYF; CDR3nt: TGTGCCAGCAGCTTAGTCCCGGCCAAAGAGACCCAGTACTTC
j_gene: TRBJ2-7; abundance: few; v_gene: TRBV2; d_gene: TRBD1; CDR3aa: CASRRQGPSYEQYF; CDR3nt: TGTGCCAGCAGGAGACAGGGCCCCTCCTACGAGCAGTACTTC
j_gene: TRBJ2-5; abundance: NA; v_gene: TRBV5-1; d_gene: TRBD1; CDR3aa: CASSYQGARETQYF; CDR3nt: TGCGCCAGCAGCTACCAGGGGGCCCGCGAGACCCAGTACTTC
j_gene: TRBJ1-1; abundance: few; v_gene: TRBV5-1; d_gene: NA; CDR3aa: CASSLAEGGNTEAFF; CDR3nt: TGCGCCAGCAGCTTGGCCGAAGGGGGAAACACTGAAGCTTTCTTT
j_gene: TRBJ2-6; abundance: NA; v_gene: TRBV2; d_gene: NA; CDR3aa: CASITGLSGANVLTF; CDR3nt: TGTGCCAGCATTACAGGCCTCTCTGGGGCCAACGTCCTGACTTTC
j_gene: TRBJ1-1; abundance: NA; v_gene: TRBV15; d_gene: NA; CDR3aa: CATGRVYAEAFF; CDR3nt: TGTGCCACCGGCAGGGTATACGCTGAAGCTTTCTTT
j_gene: TRBJ1-2; abundance: few; v_gene: TRBV9; d_gene: NA; CDR3aa: CASSVDLVNYGYTF; CDR3nt: TGTGCCAGCAGCGTAGATCTAGTTAACTATGGCTACACCTTC
j_gene: TRBJ1-2; abundance: few; v_gene: TRBV9; d_gene: TRBD1; CDR3aa: CASSVRDRGDYGYTF; CDR3nt: TGTGCCAGCAGCGTCCGGGACAGGGGGGACTATGGCTACACCTTC
j_gene: TRBJ2-2; abundance: NA; v_gene: TRBV27; d_gene: TRBD2; CDR3aa: CASSFRGGTLGELFF; CDR3nt: TGTGCCAGCAGTTTCCGGGGGGGCACCCTCGGGGAGCTGTTTTTT
j_gene: TRBJ2-3; abundance: few; v_gene: TRBV5-1; d_gene: TRBD1; CDR3aa: CASSSDRGLTDTQYF; CDR3nt: TGCGCCAGCAGCTCGGACAGGGGGCTCACAGATACGCAGTATTTT
j_gene: TRBJ1-5; abundance: NA; v_gene: TRBV7-9; d_gene: NA; CDR3aa: CASSLAGSNQPQHF; CDR3nt: TGTGCCAGCAGCTTAGCGGGTTCCAATCAGCCCCAGCATTTT
j_gene: TRBJ2-2; abundance: NA; v_gene: TRBV30; d_gene: TRBD1; CDR3aa: CAWTRTGPGELFF; CDR3nt: TGTGCCTGGACACGGACAGGCCCCGGGGAGCTGTTTTTT
j_gene: TRBJ1-2; abundance: NA; v_gene: TRBV6-4; d_gene: TRBD1; CDR3aa: CASSAGTGDGYTF; CDR3nt: TGTGCCAGCAGTGCTGGGACAGGGGATGGCTACACCTTC